What follows is one TCR beta chain and its context. Ten or more counts support this clonotype. Its antigen has not been determined. Qualities for individual bases were not recorded, and no much larger clone is one base off. Receptor amplification or capture employed PCR. Sequencing was carried out with an Illumina HiSeq 4000. Bulk TCR libraries were made following a previously described method, with the TCR primers given in Table S5. Total RNA was purified with the Qiagen AllPrep DNA/RNA kit. Before analysis, reads from multiple sequencing runs of one library were combined. The study's own analysis went as follows. Reads were retained only if an exact TCR constant sequence was present, and the retained reads were trimmed to 150 nt and grouped according to their 12-nt molecular barcodes. Reads in each barcode group were sub-clustered using a 15% Levenshtein threshold, and a quality-weighted consensus sequence was built for each RNA molecule. Non-functional sequences were filtered out, along with any lower-count sequence sitting one edit away from another sequence. On the basis of fitting two negative binomial distributions, barcode sub-clusters with fewer than 20% of the maximum read count were discarded. TCRdb passed the public sequencing reads through fastp at Q25 and MiXCR, retaining productive beta sequences. Each CDR3 protein gets just one entry, which takes the most common genes and DNA from the rows behind it. The V and J calls reflect TCRdb's pipeline rather than the authors' work. For this sample the table gives 60,000 to 70,000 distinct CDR3 sequences, of which about a sixth were detected only once. Approximately 1.4% of the sample is held by the ten biggest clonotypes.

This sample stems from a study of molecular identifiers for immune sequencing clone quantification (dated by TCRdb to between 2017 and 2018). General notes on the study: For a replicate experiment, RNA from around 18,000 or 91,000 naive CD8 T cells was divided into five aliquots, and four of the five aliquots were sequenced. CD8 T cells were used in a methods study to benchmark molecular-identifier clustering-based TCR repertoire sequencing (MIDCIRS) and TCR RNA copy counting. General conclusions and limits of the study: Even against a background of around 900,000 naive CD8 T cells, spiked-in Jurkat TCR RNA amounting to a single cell's worth was reported to be detectable. Spiked-in Jurkat TCR RNA (approximately 10 copies' worth), which is not part of the donor repertoire, was contained in the naive libraries. Identical TCR molecules sharing a barcode could cause highly expanded clone sizes to be underestimated. Modeling indicated approximately 3.1 TCR RNA copies recovered per cell, compared with roughly 9.7 by digital PCR, which implies a capture efficiency of approximately 30%. When barcode sub-clustering was not used, chimeric consensus sequences inflated TCR diversity, with chimeras reaching as high as 47%. Clones above 20 RNA copies held over 99% of molecules in CMV-specific effector cells but under 1% in naive cells.

V and J are trimmed by 2 bases and 5 bases, and the gene matches miss 2 bases of the junction. From its cysteine to its phenylalanine, the CDR3 spans 13 amino acids. The CDR3 DNA has 39 bases and is translated from base 1. Sequences ENHRY (CDR1) and SYGVKD (CDR2) are obtained from the germline V gene. Libraries of naive CD8 T cells were built from approximately 22,000 to 940,000 sorted cells, with 10%, 30% or 50% of the purified RNA used. On a BD FACSAria II, naive CD8 T cells were FACS-sorted as CD8+CD4-CCR7+CD45RA+ and collected into RLT Plus buffer. Approximately nine TCR copies' worth of Jurkat RNA were spiked into about 20,000-1,100,000 naive CD8 T cell samples to test detection sensitivity. Enrichment of CD8 T cells was performed with RosetteSep CD8+ T Cell Enrichment Cocktail and Ficoll-Paque, after which ACK red cell lysis was carried out.

The sequence links TRBV10-3 to TRBJ2-7; 8 central bases correspond to TRBD1. The sample consisted of naive CD8+ T cells from blood, with Jurkat cell RNA spiked in. Read against the paper, the sample's cell subset or site label means: FACS-sorted CD8+CD4-CCR7+CD45RA+ naive T cells. This clonotype was obtained from a human donor in good health. Some libraries in this study had Jurkat cell RNA spiked in. For the CDR3, the sequence is CAISEQGANEQYF. The bases read TGTGCCATCAGTGAGCAGGGGGCAAACGAGCAGTACTTC.